This TCR beta chain was documented in a study of OX40 agonist ivuxolimab in advanced cancers. The overall study: Those enrolled were less than 85% male, with a mean age of 60 years and ages from 23 to 79.

Here immunoSEQ multiplex PCR was the method, and the copy in TCRdb shows in-frame clones only, minus some. Here the sample spans about 28,000 clones, roughly 82% being singletons. Germline CDR1 MGHRA, CDR2 YSYEKL. This CDR3 is built from 19 residues. The trim removed 0 bases at V and 3 bases at J, leaving 12 bases unmatched. The source is an adult with an advanced solid tumor such as melanoma, head and neck, liver or kidney cancer. The sequences come from CD4+ or CD8+ T cells sorted from blood, collected in a trial of the OX40 agonist ivuxolimab. The chain recombines TRBV4-1 with TRBJ2-3; 10 bases map to TRBD2. This chain's CDR3 is CASSQDPPGAGGITDTQYF. CDR3 coding DNA: TGCGCCAGCAGCCAAGATCCCCCAGGAGCGGGAGGGATAACAGATACGCAGTATTTT.